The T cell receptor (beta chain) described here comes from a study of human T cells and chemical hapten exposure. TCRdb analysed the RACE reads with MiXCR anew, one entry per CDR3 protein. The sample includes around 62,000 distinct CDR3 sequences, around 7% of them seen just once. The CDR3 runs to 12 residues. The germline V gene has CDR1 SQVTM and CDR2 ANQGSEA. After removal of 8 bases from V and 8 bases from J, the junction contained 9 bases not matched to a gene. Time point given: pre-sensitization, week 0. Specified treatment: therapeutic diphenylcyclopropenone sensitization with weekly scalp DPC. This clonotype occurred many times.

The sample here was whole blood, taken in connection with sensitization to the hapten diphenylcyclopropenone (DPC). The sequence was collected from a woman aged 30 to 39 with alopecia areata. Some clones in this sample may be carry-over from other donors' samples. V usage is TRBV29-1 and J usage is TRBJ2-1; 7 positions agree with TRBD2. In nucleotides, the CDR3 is TGCAGCACCCGAGGCGGGAGACATGAGCAGTTCTTC. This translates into CSTRGGRHEQFF.